Only a few counts were recorded for the clone carrying this T cell receptor beta chain. The data derive from a study of early T cells in non-severe SARS-CoV-2 infection. Via MiXCR, TCRdb re-called the 5' RACE reads, giving one row per CDR3 protein. The table lists 50,000 to 65,000 distinct CDR3 sequences, 20% to 25% of them singletons, with about 15% in the top ten. Germline CDR1 and CDR2: DFQATT and SNEGSKA (reference sequence). Trimming stripped 1 base from V and 3 bases from J, with 14 bases between. The CDR3 covers 15 residues. This sequence was found in an adult who was a healthcare worker with PCR-confirmed SARS-CoV-2 infection or an uninfected control (not recorded which). Specimen: whole blood, collected at baseline. The rearrangement links TRBV20-1 to TRBJ2-3, with no clear D. The CDR3, as DNA: TGCAGTGCTAGAGGGTGGGATCGCGTTACAGATACGCAGTATTTT. It is translated as CSARGWDRVTDTQYF.